The sequence of this T cell receptor beta chain was determined in a study of cytomegalovirus exposure and HLA in healthy donors. Study observations and caveats: Later on, a genetic analysis was performed. It linked a missense variant in DCLRE1C with V- and J-gene trimming of TCR beta. A further, later analysis showed that HLA-associated TCR beta chains (compared with equally common others) were more clonally expanded. CMV serostatus was the sole immune exposure data available.

There are 14 residues in the CDR3. Per the germline V gene, CDR1 is SEHNR and CDR2 is FQNEAQ (reference sequence). In the PCR, 60 Vbeta and 13 Jbeta primers were used. Profiling relied on immunoSEQ multiplex PCR, and the TCRdb table lists in-frame clones only, not all of them. Among approximately 150,000 clones listed, around 63% were seen once. As concerns this clone: Its antigen is unknown.

Source material: PBMCs. The genes are TRBV7-9 and TRBJ2-2; tentative D call: TRBD2 (5 bases). This clonotype originated in a woman aged 18-30 years in good health and CMV-seropositive. CDR3 in amino acids: CAVTERSNTGELFF. In DNA, the CDR3 is TGTGCAGTTACGGAGCGGAGTAACACCGGGGAGCTGTTTTTT.